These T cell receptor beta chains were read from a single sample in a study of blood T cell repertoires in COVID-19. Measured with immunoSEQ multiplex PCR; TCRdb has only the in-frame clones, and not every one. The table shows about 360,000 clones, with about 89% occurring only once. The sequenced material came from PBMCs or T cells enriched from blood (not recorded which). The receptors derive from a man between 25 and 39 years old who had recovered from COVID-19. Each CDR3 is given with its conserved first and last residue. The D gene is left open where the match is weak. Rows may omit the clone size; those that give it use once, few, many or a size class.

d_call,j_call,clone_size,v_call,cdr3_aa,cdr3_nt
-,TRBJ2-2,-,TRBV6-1,CASSEALYRRMNTGELFF,TGTGCCAGCAGTGAAGCTTTGTACCGGCGGATGAACACCGGGGAGCTGTTTTTT
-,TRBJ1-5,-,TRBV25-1,CASSGRGDQPQHF,TGTGCCAGCAGTGGACGCGGGGATCAGCCCCAGCATTTT
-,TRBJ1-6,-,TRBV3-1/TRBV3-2,CASSQRTKNSPLHF,TGTGCCAGCAGCCAAAGGACAAAGAATTCACCCCTCCACTTT
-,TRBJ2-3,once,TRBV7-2,CASSTTRDQAQYF,TGTGCCAGCAGCACGACTAGGGATCAGGCGCAGTATTTT
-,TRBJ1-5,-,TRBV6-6,CASSGGSNQPQHF,TGTGCCAGCAGTGGCGGGAGCAATCAGCCCCAGCATTTT
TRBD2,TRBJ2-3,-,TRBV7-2,CASSLAGGPVRDTQYF,TGTGCCAGCAGCCTTGCGGGGGGCCCCGTACGGGATACGCAGTATTTT
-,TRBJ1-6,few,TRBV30,CAWKGLPGSPLHF,TGTGCCTGGAAGGGACTGCCAGGATCACCCCTCCACTTT
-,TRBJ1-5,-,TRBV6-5,CASSSPSGGPQHF,TGTGCCAGCAGTTCCCCGTCCGGAGGGCCCCAGCATTTT
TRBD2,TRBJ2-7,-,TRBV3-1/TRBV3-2,CASSQGLAGLWEQYF,TGTGCCAGCAGCCAAGGGCTAGCGGGCCTTTGGGAGCAGTACTTC
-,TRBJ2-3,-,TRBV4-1,CASSQERLGGTDTQYF,TGCGCCAGCAGCCAAGAGCGGTTAGGGGGCACAGATACGCAGTATTTT
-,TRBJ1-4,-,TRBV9,CASSVATPTGLYNEKLFF,TGTGCCAGCAGCGTAGCTACCCCAACAGGCCTATATAATGAAAAACTGTTTTTT
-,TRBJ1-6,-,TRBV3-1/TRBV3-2,CASSQIKNSPLHF,TGTGCCAGCAGCCAAATAAAAAATTCACCCCTCCACTTT
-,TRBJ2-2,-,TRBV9,CASSQTGSNTGELFF,TGTGCCAGCAGTCAAACAGGCTCGAACACCGGGGAGCTGTTTTTT
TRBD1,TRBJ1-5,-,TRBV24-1,CATSDGTANQPQHF,TGTGCCACCAGTGATGGGACAGCCAATCAGCCCCAGCATTTT
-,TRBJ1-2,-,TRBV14,CASSRDSSGLDYGYTF,TGTGCCAGCAGCCGAGACTCATCAGGGTTGGACTATGGCTACACCTTC
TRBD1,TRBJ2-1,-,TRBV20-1,CSAEQGSEQFF,TGCAGTGCAGAACAGGGGAGTGAGCAGTTCTTC
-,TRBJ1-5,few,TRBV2,CASSEDGQPQHF,TGTGCCAGCAGTGAAGACGGGCAGCCCCAGCATTTT
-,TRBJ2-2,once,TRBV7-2,CASSLDRNRETGELFF,TGTGCCAGCAGCCTGGATCGGAACAGGGAAACCGGGGAGCTGTTTTTT
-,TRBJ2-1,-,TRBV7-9,CASSHRASLNEQFF,TGTGCCAGCAGCCACAGGGCATCTTTGAATGAGCAGTTCTTC
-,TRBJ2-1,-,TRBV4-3,CASSQDLGGHRSYNEQFF,TGCGCCAGCAGCCAAGATCTAGGCGGGCACCGCTCCTACAATGAGCAGTTCTTC
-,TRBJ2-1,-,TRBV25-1,CASSETGGAYNEQFF,TGTGCCAGCAGTGAGACGGGGGGCGCCTACAATGAGCAGTTCTTC
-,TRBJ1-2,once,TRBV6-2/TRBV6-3,CASSAQAYGYTF,TGTGCCAGCAGTGCACAGGCTTATGGCTACACCTTC
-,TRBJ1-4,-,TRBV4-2,CASSVGGLVEKLFF,TGTGCCAGCAGTGTGGGGGGGCTAGTTGAAAAACTGTTTTTT
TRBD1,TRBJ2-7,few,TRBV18,CASSPQGAESYEQYF,TGTGCCAGCTCACCACAGGGGGCTGAAAGCTACGAGCAGTACTTC
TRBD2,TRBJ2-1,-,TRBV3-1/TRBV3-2,CASSPRGVSYNEQFF,TGTGCCAGCAGCCCGCGGGGGGTTTCCTACAATGAGCAGTTCTTC
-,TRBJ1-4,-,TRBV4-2,CASSQEGEGFSEKLFF,TGTGCCAGCAGCCAAGAAGGGGAAGGGTTCTCGGAAAAACTGTTTTTT
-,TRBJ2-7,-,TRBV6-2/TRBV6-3,CASSFHTGLTYEQYF,TGTGCCAGCAGTTTTCACACAGGGCTGACCTACGAGCAGTACTTC
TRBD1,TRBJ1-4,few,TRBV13,CASSLTRDSYEKLFF,TGTGCCAGCAGCCTCACCCGGGACAGTTATGAAAAACTGTTTTTT
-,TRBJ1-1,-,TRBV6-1,CASSEISGTEAFF,TGTGCCAGCAGTGAAATAAGCGGCACTGAAGCTTTCTTT
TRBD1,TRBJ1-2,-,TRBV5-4,CASSLDGSRQGNGYTF,TGTGCCAGCAGCTTGGACGGTTCCCGACAGGGGAATGGCTACACCTTC
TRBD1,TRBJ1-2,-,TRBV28,CASSLPHRGHGYTF,TGTGCCAGCAGTCTCCCCCACAGGGGCCATGGCTACACCTTC
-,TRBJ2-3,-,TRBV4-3,CASSLGGTLDTQYF,TGCGCCAGCAGCCTCGGGGGAACGCTGGATACGCAGTATTTT
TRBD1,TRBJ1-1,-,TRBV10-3,CAIRGQMNTEAFF,TGTGCCATCAGGGGACAGATGAACACTGAAGCTTTCTTT
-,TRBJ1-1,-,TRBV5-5,CASSSHGARNTEAFF,TGTGCCAGCAGCTCGCATGGGGCGAGGAACACTGAAGCTTTCTTT
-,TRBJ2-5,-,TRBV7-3,CASSLWARGEETQYF,TGTGCCAGCAGCTTATGGGCCCGGGGTGAAGAGACCCAGTACTTC
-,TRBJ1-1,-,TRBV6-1,CASSEGRESVRTEAFF,TGTGCCAGCAGTGAAGGGAGGGAATCGGTTCGCACTGAAGCTTTCTTT
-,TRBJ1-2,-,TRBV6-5,CASSSGTPYGYTF,TGTGCCAGCAGCTCCGGGACACCTTATGGCTACACCTTC
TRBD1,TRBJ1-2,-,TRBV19,CASSIGDREKDYGYTF,TGTGCCAGTAGTATAGGGGACAGGGAGAAGGACTATGGCTACACCTTC
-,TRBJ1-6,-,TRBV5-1,CASSLTRSSYNSPLHF,TGCGCCAGCAGCCTGACCCGGAGCTCCTATAATTCACCCCTCCACTTT
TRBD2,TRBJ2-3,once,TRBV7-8,CASSTGTSGGFTDTQYF,TGTGCCAGCAGTACTGGGACTAGCGGGGGATTCACAGATACGCAGTATTTT
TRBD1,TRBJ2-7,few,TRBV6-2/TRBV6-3,CASSGGQGRSYEQYF,TGTGCCAGCAGTGGCGGACAGGGGCGCTCCTACGAGCAGTACTTC
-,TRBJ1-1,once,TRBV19,CASSMGLGAGTEAFF,TGTGCCAGTAGTATGGGGTTAGGGGCAGGTACTGAAGCTTTCTTT
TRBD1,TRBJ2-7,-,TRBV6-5,CASSPPGQGSYEQYF,TGTGCCAGCAGCCCCCCGGGACAGGGGTCCTACGAGCAGTACTTC
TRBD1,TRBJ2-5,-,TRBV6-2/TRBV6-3,CASSFTQGVGETQYF,TGTGCCAGCAGTTTTACTCAGGGGGTCGGTGAGACCCAGTACTTC
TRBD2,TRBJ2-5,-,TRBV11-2,CASSPGLAGVLYQETQYF,TGTGCCAGCAGCCCAGGACTAGCGGGGGTCCTTTACCAAGAGACCCAGTACTTC
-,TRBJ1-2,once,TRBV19,CASSIGVINYGYTF,TGTGCCAGTAGTATAGGTGTTATTAACTATGGCTACACCTTC
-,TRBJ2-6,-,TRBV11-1,CASSSQGAGANVLTF,TGTGCCAGCAGCTCTCAGGGTGCCGGGGCCAACGTCCTGACTTTC
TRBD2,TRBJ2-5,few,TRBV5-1,CASSLGGGIGETQYF,TGCGCCAGCAGCTTGGGCGGGGGTATAGGAGAGACCCAGTACTTC
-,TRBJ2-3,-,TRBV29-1,CSVVSGFRTDTQYF,TGCAGCGTGGTGAGCGGGTTCCGCACAGATACGCAGTATTTT